The clone carrying this T cell receptor (beta chain) has ten or more counts. This record comes from a study of CD8 T cells in ankylosing spondylitis. One entry per CDR3 protein results from TCRdb running MiXCR on the 5' RACE reads. The table lists approximately 250,000 distinct CDR3 sequences, under 8.5% of them singletons, with around 5.1% in the top ten. From germline, CDR1 is SGHTA and CDR2 FQGNSA. V was pared by 1 base and J by 3 bases, with 17 bases between. This CDR3 spans 17 amino acids. This TCR derives from a female donor with ankylosing spondylitis or in good health (not recorded which). V usage is TRBV7-2 and J usage is TRBJ2-3, with D maybe TRBD2 (7 bases). The sequenced sample was blood, either unsorted or a sorted T cell fraction (not recorded which). The CDR3 loop is CASSLVGGLGRTDTQYF. The CDR3 coding sequence is TGTGCCAGCAGCTTAGTGGGGGGGCTAGGTAGAACAGATACGCAGTATTTT.